Below are 21 T cell receptor beta chains sequenced from a single sample in a study of blood T cells in healthy people across ages. Together with a sample-barcoded 5' primer, a J-beta primer mix was included in a second PCR lasting roughly 7 to 11 cycles. One entry per CDR3 protein, called by TCRdb with MiXCR from the 5' RACE reads. The table shows about 680,000 distinct CDR3 sequences, with around half occurring only once. Sequencing was performed on blood. The receptors derive from a woman aged 60-70 years in good health.

This clonotype was counted between two and nine times. The rearrangement uses TRBV10-3 and TRBJ2-5; 9 bases are a match to TRBD2. The CDR3 runs to 14 residues. J lost 2 bases, V lost 10 bases, and 8 bases had no gene match. Germline CDR1 is ENHRY and CDR2 is SYGVKD. CDR3 coding DNA: TGTGCCAGCCGAGCGGGGGGAGCACAAGAGACCCAGTACTTC. Amino acids: CASRAGGAQETQYF.

This chain links TRBV20-1 with TRBJ2-1; tentatively, D is TRBD2 (8 bases). The germline V and J ends were trimmed by 3 bases and 5 bases, with 17 bases remaining between them. The CDR3 is made up of 15 amino acids. Per the germline V gene, CDR1 is DFQATT and CDR2 is SNEGSKA (reference sequence). CDR3 nucleotides: TGCAGTGCTAGCGGGACTAGAAGGGGGCACAATGAGCAGTTCTTC. Translation: CSASGTRRGHNEQFF.

Remarks on this clonotype: This may arise from a read error, as a much more abundant clone is one base away. The chain joins TRBV18 to TRBJ2-1; D unresolved. The CDR3 is 16 amino acids. In germline, CDR1 is KGHSH, CDR2 LQKENI. The CDR3 reads CASSPRPSSSHNEQFF. CDR3 DNA: TGTGCCAGCTCACCTCGACCTTCGAGCTCCCACAATGAGCAGTTCTTC.

As to this clonotype: With a much larger clone just one base away, this may be a read error. The chain joins TRBV7-2 to TRBJ2-5, with 9 bases fitting TRBD1. CDR1 is SGHTA, CDR2 FQGNSA, per germline. CDR3 length equals 14 residues. With V trimmed by 8 bases and J by 3 bases, 7 bases remained unmatched. CDR3 DNA: TGTGCCAGCGGCTCCGGGACAGGGAAAGAGACCCAGTACTTC. Translating it yields CASGSGTGKETQYF.

Concerning this clonotype itself: The junction and the germline gene differ at one end; a read error may be behind it. This rearrangement joins TRBV7-7 to TRBJ2-3; a possible D gene is TRBD2 (5 bases). Germline V gene sequence: CDR1 SSHAT, CDR2 FNYEAQ (reference sequence). This CDR3 comprises 16 residues. CDR3 residues: CASRRGKIRRLDTQYF. The CDR3, as DNA: TGTGCTAGCAGAAGAGGGAAGATTCGGCGACTGGATACGCAGTATTTT.

This clonotype turned up a few times. The chain recombines TRBV20-1 with TRBJ2-3; 10 positions match TRBD2. CDR3 length: 19 residues. The germline V gene encodes CDR1 DFQATT and CDR2 SNEGSKA (reference sequence). The ends lost 4 bases at V and 1 base at J; junction bases unmatched: 17. DNA for the CDR3: TGCAGTGCTACAACTCCGACCAGCGGGAGGGGCTACGGCACAGATACGCAGTATTTT. This translates into CSATTPTSGRGYGTDTQYF.

The rearrangement joins TRBV28 to TRBJ1-2; D is unresolved. The CDR3 sequence is 15 residues long. The germline V gene has CDR1 MDHEN and CDR2 SYDVKM. V was trimmed by 2 bases and J by 0 bases, leaving 10 bases between them. CDR3 coding DNA: TGTGCCAGCAGTTTAACGACGGCAGCTAACTATGGCTACACCTTC. Its translation is CASSLTTAANYGYTF.

This clonotype was seen only a few times. V and J are TRBV29-1 and TRBJ2-7; 8 bases fit TRBD1. V lost 3 bases, J lost 3 bases, and 10 bases stayed unmatched. The germline V gene has CDR1 SQVTM and CDR2 ANQGSEA. CDR3 length: 15 amino acids. The CDR3 region has the DNA TGCAGCGTTGATCCCGGGACAGGAAATCGCTACGAGCAGTACTTC. It is translated as CSVDPGTGNRYEQYF.

This rearrangement joins TRBV9 to TRBJ2-2; 8 bases are shared with TRBD2. This CDR3 region has 14 residues. The germline V gene encodes CDR1 SGDLS and CDR2 YYNGEE. V shed 8 bases, J shed 4 bases, and the junction held 7 bases outside the gene matches. CDR3 region: CASTRAGGTGELFF. The CDR3 nucleotides are TGTGCCAGTACCCGGGCGGGGGGCACCGGGGAGCTGTTTTTT.

This clonotype was recorded a few times. The genes are TRBV6-2 or TRBV6-3 and TRBJ1-1; D ambiguous. CDR1 MNHEY and CDR2 SVGEGT come from the germline V gene. Trimming shortened V by 5 bases and J by 1 base, and 17 bases separated the two germline ends. This CDR3 has 16 amino acids. DNA for the CDR3: TGTGCCAGCAGTCCCCCCGCCCGAGGCGGGAACACTGAAGCTTTCTTT. Translation: CASSPPARGGNTEAFF.

Written as DNA, the CDR3 is TGTGCCAGCAGCGCAAACACTATAGCGGGAGCACGGGATACGCAGTATTTT. Protein product: CASSANTIAGARDTQYF. The chain links TRBV5-6 to TRBJ2-3; the match to TRBD2 covers 9 bases. Unmatched junction bases numbered 15, after V lost 4 bases and J lost 6 bases. This CDR3 is 17 amino acids long. Germline assignment: CDR1 SGHDT and CDR2 YYEEEE.

This chain uses TRBV5-1 with TRBJ1-1, with 9 bases identical to TRBD1. Germline V gene lookup returns CDR1 SGHRS and CDR2 YFSETQ. Unmatched junction bases numbered 8, after V lost 0 bases and J lost 11 bases. The CDR3 spans 14 residues. This CDR3 is CASSLEDRGEEAFF. The CDR3 DNA reads TGCGCCAGCAGCTTGGAGGACAGGGGAGAGGAGGCTTTCTTT.

The table lists this clonotype with a count of one. The chain recombines TRBV25-1 with TRBJ2-7, with D hard to call. Germline V lookup: CDR1 MGHDK, CDR2 SYGVNS. V was trimmed by 4 bases and J by 9 bases, leaving 13 bases between them. This CDR3 is built from 12 residues. CDR3 sequence (DNA): TGTGCCAGCAGTGGACCTTCAGACGGGCAGTACTTC. Translated: CASSGPSDGQYF.

Notes on this clonotype: A junction end diverges from the germline sequence, so it may reflect a read error. The chain has TRBV20-1 and TRBJ2-5; 7 positions match TRBD2. CDR3 length: 12 amino acids. CDR1 and CDR2 (germline): DFQATT, SNEGSKA (reference sequence). CDR3 residues: CSAGRTGTTPYF. Written as DNA, the CDR3 is TGCAGTGCTGGGCGCACCGGGACTACCCCGTACTTC.

In nucleotides, the CDR3 is TGTGCCAGCAGCGTAGATCCGATAGCCAAAAACATTCAGTACTTC. Its protein is CASSVDPIAKNIQYF. V usage is TRBV9 and J usage is TRBJ2-4; D gene ambiguous. The CDR3 has 15 amino acids. V was shortened by 0 bases and J by 0 bases, with 7 bases between the two germline ends. Germline lookup yields CDR1 SGDLS and CDR2 YYNGEE.

The V gene is TRBV28, the J gene TRBJ2-5, with D perhaps matching TRBD1 (8 bases). With the DNA end fitting TRBJ2-7 better, the J assignment may be wrong. The CDR3 length is 15 residues. Germline CDR1 reads MDHEN; CDR2 reads SYDVKM. CDR3 protein: CASSRTGGVSYEQYF. CDR3 coding DNA: TGTGCCAGCAGCCGAACAGGGGGGGTATCCTACGAGCAGTACTTC.

The chain combines TRBV5-1 with TRBJ1-2; TRBD1 is a possible D gene (5 bases). The CDR3 runs 13 residues. V was pared by 4 bases and J by 4 bases, with 11 bases between. Germline values: CDR1 SGHRS, CDR2 YFSETQ. The CDR3 protein is CASSVGASYGYTF. The CDR3 DNA sequence: TGCGCCAGCAGCGTCGGGGCCAGCTATGGCTACACCTTC.

V is TRBV18 and J is TRBJ2-3; the match to TRBD2 covers 8 bases. Per germline, CDR1 KGHSH and CDR2 LQKENI. V dropped 3 bases and J dropped 5; count of bases not matched to a gene: 4. The CDR3 runs 14 residues. The CDR3 region is CASSPGLAVDTQYF. The CDR3 DNA reads TGTGCCAGCTCACCCGGACTAGCCGTAGATACGCAGTATTTT.

This clonotype showed up just a few times. This sequence joins TRBV4-3 and TRBJ2-1; D is possibly TRBD2 (6 bases). Trimming shortened V by 4 bases and J by 0 bases, and 10 bases separated the two germline ends. The CDR3 is made up of 15 amino acids. The V gene's germline CDR1 is LGHNA and CDR2 YSLEER. CDR3 residues: CASSLSGNSYNEQFF. CDR3 coding DNA: TGCGCCAGCAGCCTTAGCGGCAACTCCTACAATGAGCAGTTCTTC.

This clonotype came up once. The chain carries TRBV4-1 and TRBJ2-2; TRBD2 matches at 11 bases. Germline V gene lookup returns CDR1 MGHRA and CDR2 YSYEKL. The ends lost 2 bases at V and 3 bases at J; junction bases unmatched: 5. The CDR3 consists of 17 residues. CDR3 sequence: CASSQLGLAEYTGELFF. The CDR3 nucleotides read TGCGCCAGCAGCCAACTGGGACTAGCGGAGTACACCGGGGAGCTGTTTTTT.

The genes are TRBV14 and TRBJ2-7, with 8 bases lining up with TRBD1. This CDR3 has 20 amino acids. The germline V gene has CDR1 SGHDN and CDR2 FVKESK. V dropped 3 bases and J dropped 6; count of bases not matched to a gene: 25. In nucleotides, the CDR3 is TGTGCCAGCAGCCAGCAGTTAATGGGACAGGCCAAAAACTCTCCTTTCGAGCAGTACTTC. It codes for CASSQQLMGQAKNSPFEQYF.